The 15 T cell receptor beta chains below were found in one sample sequenced in a study of T cells in Graves' hyperthyroidism and ophthalmopathy. Amplified regions were TCR beta CDR3 sequences from RNA transcripts. Initially, a first-round RT-PCR of the TCR CDR3 employed the HTBI primer set. TCRdb re-derived calls from the multiplex PCR reads in MiXCR, one entry per CDR3 protein. The sample contains 300,000 to 400,000 distinct CDR3 sequences, 18% of which appear only once. Sequencing was done on a sample of blood. The receptors were gathered from a woman aged 45-60 years with Graves' hyperthyroidism.

The chain links TRBV24-1 to TRBJ2-3; D is uncertain. This CDR3 is built from 11 residues. Germline values: CDR1 KGHDR, CDR2 SFDVKD. V lost 1 base and J lost 8, with 3 bases in between. DNA of the CDR3: TGTGCCACCAGTGATTTAAGTACGCAGTATTTT. Translation: CATSDLSTQYF.

The sample holds a few counts of this clonotype. This sequence joins TRBV10-3 and TRBJ1-2, with a weak D call TRBD1 (6 bases). Trimming stripped 6 bases from V and 6 bases from J, with 14 bases between. CDR1 and CDR2 from the germline V gene are ENHRY and SYGVKD. CDR3 length: 13 residues. In nucleotides, the CDR3 is TGTGCCATCAGCCTTACAGGGTCGGATGGCTACACCTTC. It encodes CAISLTGSDGYTF.

This clonotype was detected ten times or more. J is TRBJ1-2 and V is TRBV18, with D possibly being TRBD1 (5 bases). Trimming took off 4 bases at V and 4 bases at J, with 16 bases between the two ends. This CDR3 is built from 15 residues. Germline values: CDR1 KGHSH, CDR2 LQKENI. The CDR3 nucleotides read TGTGCCAGCTCACTGGACCCCGACAGATCCTATGGCTACACCTTC. Protein: CASSLDPDRSYGYTF.

The rearrangement joins TRBV10-3 to TRBJ1-6, with TRBD1 identical over 10 bases. The germline V gene encodes CDR1 ENHRY and CDR2 SYGVKD. Trimming at V came to 6 bases and at J to 8 bases, leaving 4 bases not matched to a gene. CDR3 length: 14 residues. The CDR3 DNA is TGTGCCATCAGCCGACAGGGGGCAGATTCACCCCTCCACTTT. It yields the protein CAISRQGADSPLHF.

This clonotype was observed at least ten times. The chain is built from TRBV27 and TRBJ2-7; D possibly corresponds to TRBD2 (6 bases). CDR3 length equals 12 residues. V was cut by 8 bases and J by 4 bases, with 12 bases left in between. The V gene's germline CDR1 is MNHEY and CDR2 SMNVEV (reference sequence). CDR3 sequence: CASGREPYEQYF. DNA for the CDR3: TGTGCCAGCGGACGGGAGCCTTACGAGCAGTACTTC.

This clonotype was counted between two and nine times. The chain links TRBV6-1 to TRBJ1-2; D perhaps matches TRBD1 (5 bases). CDR3 size: 15 residues. Trimming took off 4 bases at V and 3 bases at J, with 15 bases between the two ends. Germline V gene lookup returns CDR1 MNHNS and CDR2 SASEGT. The CDR3 loop is CASSAPGTDYYGYTF. In DNA, the CDR3 is TGTGCCAGCAGTGCCCCCGGGACGGATTACTATGGCTACACCTTC.

This clonotype has ten or more counts. The chain carries TRBV5-1 and TRBJ2-3; D call uncertain. Germline lookup yields CDR1 SGHRS and CDR2 YFSETQ. The germline V and J ends were trimmed by 1 base and 0 bases, with 6 bases remaining between them. This CDR3 region has 14 residues. The CDR3 region has the DNA TGCGCCAGCAGCTTGTTACTTAGCACAGATACGCAGTATTTT. This gives the protein CASSLLLSTDTQYF.

This clonotype came up many times. V is TRBV20-1 and J is TRBJ2-3; TRBD2 matches at 14 bases. V lost 3 bases to trimming and J lost 2 bases; unmatched junction nucleotides: 7. Germline V CDR1 and CDR2: DFQATT, SNEGSKA (reference sequence). The CDR3 consists of 17 residues. The CDR3 region has the DNA TGCAGTGCTAGGGGACTAGCGGGAGTAGGACCCACAGATACGCAGTATTTT. Translation gives CSARGLAGVGPTDTQYF.

There are many counts of this clonotype. The gene calls are TRBV11-2 and TRBJ2-5; 10 bases agree with TRBD2. CDR3 length: 17 residues. The V gene's germline CDR1 is SGHAT and CDR2 FQNNGV. The V and J ends lost 1 base and 3 bases, in that order; junction bases with no gene match: 8. CDR3 amino acids: CASSLGTLAGGEETQYF. The CDR3 DNA sequence: TGTGCCAGCAGCTTAGGTACATTAGCGGGAGGAGAAGAGACCCAGTACTTC.

The chain joins TRBV10-2 to TRBJ2-7, with D perhaps given as TRBD1 or TRBD2 (5 bases each). The V end was cut by 2 bases, the J end by 3 bases, with 14 bases between. Germline values: CDR1 WSHSY, CDR2 SAAADI. The CDR3 is made up of 15 amino acids. The CDR3 DNA reads TGCGCCAGCAGTGAGAGGGCTAGAGGGGTCTACGAGCAGTACGTC. It yields the protein CASSERARGVYEQYV.

At least ten counts were recorded for this clonotype. V gene TRBV28 combines with J gene TRBJ2-3; D perhaps matches TRBD2 (6 bases). Trimming stripped 5 bases from V and 1 base from J, with 7 bases between. Germline V lookup: CDR1 MDHEN, CDR2 SYDVKM. CDR3 length equals 13 residues. CDR3 DNA sequence: TGTGCCAGCAGTAGGAGGGGCACAGATACGCAGTATTTT. It yields the protein CASSRRGTDTQYF.

This clonotype occurred many times. V is TRBV18 and J is TRBJ1-1; 7 bases map to TRBD1. V was pared by 3 bases and J by 3 bases, with 13 bases of the junction left unmatched. CDR1 KGHSH and CDR2 LQKENI come from the germline V gene. CDR3 length: 17 amino acids. In DNA, the CDR3 is TGTGCCAGCTCACCCCGCCAAGCAGGGGGAGGTCACACTGAAGCTTTCTTT. Protein sequence: CASSPRQAGGGHTEAFF.

CDR3 DNA sequence: TGTGCCAGCAGTGAGACAGGGGCTGGGGCCAACGTCCTGACTTTC. Its translation: CASSETGAGANVLTF. V is TRBV28 and J is TRBJ2-6; TRBD1 matches at 8 bases. Germline V gene data show CDR1 as MDHEN and CDR2 as SYDVKM. This CDR3 contains 15 residues. Germline trimming cut 5 bases from V and 2 bases from J; bases unmatched to any gene: 2. Looking up the rest from reference TRBV28 and TRBJ2-6 gives the full variable domain: DVKVTQSSRYLVKRTGEKVFLECVQDMDHENMFWYRQDPGLGLRLIYFSYDVKMKEKGDIPEGYSVSREKKERFSLILESASTNQTSMYLCASSETGAGANVLTFGAGSRLTVL.

This clonotype was seen ten or more times. CDR3 sequence reads: CASSPQGRTEAFF. In DNA, the CDR3 is TGTGCCAGCAGTCCCCAGGGGAGGACTGAAGCTTTCTTT. The chain joins TRBV28 to TRBJ1-1; a possible D gene is TRBD1 (6 bases). Germline V gene lookup returns CDR1 MDHEN and CDR2 SYDVKM. Trimming removed 5 bases from V and 5 bases from J, with 12 bases in between. CDR3 size: 13 residues. Drawing the rest from reference TRBV28 and TRBJ1-1, the complete variable domain is DVKVTQSSRYLVKRTGEKVFLECVQDMDHENMFWYRQDPGLGLRLIYFSYDVKMKEKGDIPEGYSVSREKKERFSLILESASTNQTSMYLCASSPQGRTEAFFGQGTRLTVV.

This chain uses TRBV7-9 with TRBJ2-3, with a weak D call TRBD2 (5 bases). This CDR3 spans 15 amino acids. Germline-derived CDR1 and CDR2 are SEHNR and FQNEAQ (reference sequence). V was pared by 2 bases and J by 6 bases, with 15 bases between. In DNA form, the CDR3 reads TGTGCCAGCAGCTTATTGGGTCCGGAGGCGGATACGCAGTATTTT. Amino acid sequence: CASSLLGPEADTQYF.